Shown below are 3 T cell receptor beta chains from a single sample sequenced in a study of tumor and adjacent non-tumor tissue in lung cancer. Three rounds of nested PCR, following a modified ARM-PCR protocol, produced the TCRbeta library. From the multiplex PCR reads, TCRdb called clonotypes with MiXCR, one entry per CDR3 protein. The sample includes over 110,000 distinct CDR3 sequences, 66% of them seen just once. No cell sorting was done before RNA was extracted from the tissue. The sample was lung tumor tissue. The receptors stem from a man aged 55 to 70 with small cell lung cancer.

The chain uses TRBV11-2 and TRBJ2-7; 10 bases align to TRBD1. CDR3 length: 13 residues. The J segment lost 5 bases and the V segment lost 9 bases, leaving 7 bases of the junction unmatched. The V gene's germline CDR1 is SGHAT and CDR2 FQNNGV. As DNA, the CDR3 is TGTGCCAGTAGCATGGGACAGGGGAACGAGCAGTACGTC. This codes for CASSMGQGNEQYV.

Details on this clonotype: This clone may be a read error of a much larger clone one base away. The chain combines TRBV20-1 with TRBJ2-3; D is uncertain. This CDR3 is built from 13 residues. Germline CDR1 reads DFQATT; CDR2 reads SNEGSKA (reference sequence). The CDR3 bases are TGCAGTGCTATGAACCACTATGGGGATACGGAGTATTTT. Translation: CSAMNHYGDTEYF.

Concerning this clonotype itself: A clone one base away is much larger, so this may be a read error. This sequence joins TRBV6-5 and TRBJ1-4, with 10 bases identical to TRBD1. This CDR3 contains 17 residues. With V trimmed by 6 bases and J by 3 bases, 10 bases remained unmatched. Germline V lookup: CDR1 MNHEY, CDR2 SVGAGI. This CDR3 reads CASSRNHGTGANEKLFF. CDR3 bases: TGTGCCAGCAGCCGGAACCACGGGACAGGGGCTAATGAAAAACTGTTTTTT.